What follows describes a single TCR beta chain. The CDR3 extends over 19 amino acids. The J segment lost 6 bases and the V segment lost 4 bases, leaving 13 bases of the junction unmatched. From germline, CDR1 is SGDLS and CDR2 YYNGEE. Data came from immunoSEQ multiplex PCR; TCRdb stores just in-frame clones and leaves some out. The sample has 57,000 or so clones, 85% seen once; the top ten hold approximately 19%. This entry is derived from a study of T cell responses to AZD1222 COVID-19 vaccine. The sequence derives from an adult in good health. The chain is built from TRBV9 and TRBJ2-1; 16 nucleotides align to TRBD2. Sample: peripheral blood, taken on day 0 of MenACWY control vaccination. CDR3 sequence: CASSPTGTSGRAGPNEQFF. Written as DNA, the CDR3 is TGTGCCAGCAGCCCTACCGGGACTAGCGGGAGGGCCGGCCCCAATGAGCAGTTCTTC. The whole variable domain, remainder taken from reference TRBV9 and TRBJ2-1, is DSGVTQTPKHLITATGQRVTLRCSPRSGDLSVYWYQQSLDQGLQFLIQYYNGEERAKGNILERFSAQQFPDLHSELNLSSLELGDSALYFCASSPTGTSGRAGPNEQFFGPGTRLTVL.